A selection of T cell receptor beta chains follows, all from one sample in a study of cytomegalovirus exposure and HLA in healthy donors. The method was immunoSEQ multiplex PCR; TCRdb's version includes in-frame clones alone and lacks a portion of them. The table shows around 110,000 clones, with 81% occurring only once. Specimen: PBMCs. The receptors here all came from a woman younger than 45 in good health and CMV-seronegative. Both conserved end residues are part of each CDR3. Fields, in order: D gene, clone size, J gene, V gene, CDR3 protein, CDR3 DNA. D genes are given only for firm matches. Not all rows give a size; the values are once, few, many and, for expanded clones, a class.

TRBD1 . TRBJ2-7 TRBV11-1 CASSHSGTGLREQYF TGTGCCAGCAGTCATTCCGGGACAGGGCTGAGGGAGCAGTACTTC
TRBD1 . TRBJ1-5 TRBV10-1 CASSRTGFNQPQHF TGCGCCAGCAGCCGGACAGGGTTTAATCAGCCCCAGCATTTT
TRBD2 . TRBJ2-7 TRBV5-1 CASSLESGRAFEQYF TGCGCCAGCAGCTTGGAAAGCGGGAGGGCCTTCGAGCAGTACTTC
. . TRBJ1-1 TRBV5-6 CASSFFLTEAFF TGTGCCAGCAGCTTTTTTTTAACTGAAGCTTTCTTT
. . TRBJ2-7 TRBV27 CASSREAVGYEQYF TGTGCCAGCAGCAGGGAGGCTGTCGGTTACGAGCAGTACTTC
TRBD1 . TRBJ2-3 TRBV6-5 CASSPHVGQVGYF TGTGCCAGCAGTCCTCACGTTGGACAGGTTGGGTATTTT
. . TRBJ2-1 TRBV5-4 CASSSLHGMERDEQFF TGTGCCAGCAGCTCCCTTCACGGGATGGAGCGGGATGAGCAGTTCTTC
TRBD2 few TRBJ2-1 TRBV7-2 CASSLVGGSRNEQFF TGTGCCAGCAGCTTAGTAGGCGGGAGTCGAAATGAGCAGTTCTTC
TRBD2 . TRBJ2-1 TRBV5-4 CASSLDLLAGVRYDNEQFF TGTGCCAGCAGCTTGGATCTACTAGCGGGAGTTCGTTATGACAATGAGCAGTTCTTC
TRBD1 . TRBJ2-7 TRBV28 CASSLFRDREFEQYF TGTGCCAGCAGTTTATTCCGGGACAGGGAGTTCGAGCAGTACTTC
. . TRBJ2-7 TRBV6-6 CASTADGATTYEQYF TGTGCCAGCACAGCGGACGGAGCCACGACCTACGAGCAGTACTTC
. once TRBJ1-2 TRBV15 CATSRDRYRDGYTF TGTGCCACCAGCAGAGATCGATATCGAGATGGCTACACCTTC
TRBD2 . TRBJ2-2 TRBV7-6 CASSFSLAGGPGELFF TGTGCCAGCAGTTTTAGCCTAGCGGGAGGCCCCGGGGAGCTGTTTTTT
. . TRBJ2-7 TRBV4-1 CASSQPSFVDEQYF TGCGCCAGCAGCCAACCGTCTTTTGTCGACGAGCAGTACTTC
. . TRBJ2-7 TRBV21-1 CASSKVTRREQYF TGTGCCAGCAGCAAAGTAACGAGGAGGGAGCAGTACTTC
. . TRBJ1-1 TRBV6-1 CASSLMRAEAFF TGTGCCAGCAGTCTAATGCGGGCGGAAGCTTTCTTT
TRBD1 . TRBJ2-7 TRBV5-1 CASSLSPTGQGLQQYF TGCGCCAGCAGCTTAAGCCCGACGGGACAGGGGTTACAGCAGTACTTC
TRBD2 . TRBJ2-1 TRBV28 CASSPVAGEIDNEQFF TGTGCCAGCAGTCCGGTAGCGGGAGAGATAGACAATGAGCAGTTCTTC
TRBD2 . TRBJ2-3 TRBV5-1 CASSLGLAGEGDTQYF TGCGCCAGCAGCTTGGGACTAGCGGGAGAAGGGGATACGCAGTATTTT
TRBD1 . TRBJ1-1 TRBV5-4 CASSRDRWNTEAFF TGTGCCAGCAGCCGGGACAGATGGAACACTGAAGCTTTCTTT
. . TRBJ2-2 TRBV6-6 CASTHLSNTGELFF TGTGCCAGCACCCACTTGTCGAACACCGGGGAGCTGTTTTTT
TRBD2 . TRBJ2-3 TRBV9 CASSAIGRDYPTDTQYF TGTGCCAGCAGCGCGATCGGACGGGACTACCCAACAGATACGCAGTATTTT
. . TRBJ1-5 TRBV5-1 CASSSGTPNQPQHF TGCGCCAGCAGCTCCGGGACACCGAATCAGCCCCAGCATTTT
. . TRBJ2-7 TRBV28 CASRTPWRGTYEQYF TGTGCCAGCAGGACCCCTTGGCGGGGAACCTACGAGCAGTACTTC
TRBD1 . TRBJ2-2 TRBV11-2 CASSLYRGNTGELFF TGTGCCAGCAGCTTATACAGGGGGAACACCGGGGAGCTGTTTTTT
. . TRBJ2-7 TRBV30 CAWGGAWEQYF TGTGCCTGGGGAGGAGCGTGGGAGCAGTACTTC
. . TRBJ2-7 TRBV2 CASSDPGGQSSYEQYF TGTGCCAGCAGTGATCCGGGCGGACAGAGCTCCTACGAGCAGTACTTC
TRBD1 . TRBJ1-1 TRBV29-1 CSVIQGRNTEAFF TGCAGCGTGATACAGGGGAGGAACACTGAAGCTTTCTTT